This TCR beta chain was sequenced in a study of blood T cells in healthy people across ages. J gave up 1 base and V 5 bases, and 6 bases lay outside the gene matches. This CDR3 contains 15 residues. The germline V gene has CDR1 SSHAT and CDR2 FNYEAQ (reference sequence). Then a second PCR, running roughly 7 to 11 cycles, was carried out with a sample-barcoded 5' primer and a J-beta primer mix. A single record per CDR3 protein comes from TCRdb applying MiXCR to the 5' RACE reads. The table records approximately 800,000 distinct CDR3 sequences, 62% of them present only once. No fewer than 7 million PBMCs went into each sample.

The sample was blood. This rearrangement joins TRBV7-7 to TRBJ2-5; 8 bases fit TRBD2. The receptor comes from a man aged 25-40 years in good health. CDR3 sequence (DNA): TGTGCCAGCAGCCTTAGCGGGGCCGCCCAAGAGACCCAGTACTTC. This codes for CASSLSGAAQETQYF.